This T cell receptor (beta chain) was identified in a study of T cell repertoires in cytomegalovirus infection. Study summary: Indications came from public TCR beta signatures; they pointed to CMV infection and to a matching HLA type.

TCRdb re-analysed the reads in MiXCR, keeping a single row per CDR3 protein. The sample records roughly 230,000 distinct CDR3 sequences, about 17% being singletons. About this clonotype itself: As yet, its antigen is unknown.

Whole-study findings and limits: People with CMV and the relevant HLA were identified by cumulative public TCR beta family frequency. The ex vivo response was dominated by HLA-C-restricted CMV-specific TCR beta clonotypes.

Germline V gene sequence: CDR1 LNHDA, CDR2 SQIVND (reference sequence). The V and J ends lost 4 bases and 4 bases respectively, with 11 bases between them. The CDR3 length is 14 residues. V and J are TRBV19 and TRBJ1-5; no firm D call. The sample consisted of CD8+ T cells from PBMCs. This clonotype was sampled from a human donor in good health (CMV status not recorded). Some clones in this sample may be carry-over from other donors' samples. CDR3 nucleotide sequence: TGTGCCAGTAGTACGGGCCGGCGGAATCAGCCCCAGCATTTT. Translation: CASSTGRRNQPQHF.